Listed here is a single T cell receptor beta chain. Its matching antigen is unknown. This CDR3 region has 16 residues. Germline loops: CDR1 MDHEN, CDR2 SYDVKM. V shed 8 bases and J shed 5 bases, with 24 bases lying between them. The sample comes from a study of shared clonotypes between healthy human individuals. Whole-study findings and limits: Clonotypes shared by all four donors outscored non-shared clonotypes in generation probability.

Libraries were prepared by immunoSEQ multiplex PCR; TCRdb keeps only in-frame clonotypes and omits some of them. The repertoire holds 650,000 to 800,000 clones, with 72% as singletons. Sequencing was done on a sample of memory CD4+ T cells sorted from blood. Subset described: CD45RA-negative fraction. The receptor was isolated from a woman aged 25 to 39 in good health. The chain uses TRBV28 and TRBJ1-2, with no clear D. CDR3 sequence: CASENGSFLRGYGYTF. DNA of the CDR3: TGTGCCAGCGAGAATGGGTCCTTCCTAAGAGGGTATGGCTACACCTTC.